The clone carrying this T cell receptor beta chain was observed a handful of times. No antigen is known for it. TCRdb re-called the 5' RACE reads through MiXCR, storing one row per CDR3 protein. The sample lists 500,000 to 700,000 distinct CDR3 sequences, about 19% occurring once. CDR3 length equals 15 residues. J lost 4 bases, V lost 2 bases, and 4 bases had no gene match. Germline lookup yields CDR1 SGHTA and CDR2 FQGNSA. This specimen comes from a study of T cells after yellow fever vaccination. Study outcomes and limitations: Repertoires sorted by FACS could include abundant clonotypes that are contaminants from the bulk population. Some clonotypes were seen in both the CD4 and the CD8 compartments. These made up a small share and likely arose from convergent recombination.

The sample here was PBMCs, taken 15 days after the yellow fever booster vaccination. This receptor was obtained from a man aged 25-40 years who received the YFV17D yellow fever vaccine. The V gene is TRBV7-2, the J gene TRBJ1-5; 8 bases match TRBD1. Here the CDR3 DNA reads TGTGCCAGCAGCTTATGGACAGGGCTTAATCAGCCCCAGCATTTT. Its translation is CASSLWTGLNQPQHF.